This note documents a single TCR beta chain sequence. Its antigen is as yet unknown. The table came from immunoSEQ multiplex PCR; TCRdb's copy has only in-frame clones and leaves some out. Of tens of thousands of clones listed, roughly 96% are singletons. The entry originates in a study of T cells in tuberculosis. Study-wide findings and caveats: Active tuberculosis alpha repertoires lay closer to GMM-specific TCRs than controls'.

This TCR was sampled from a donor aged 10 to 29 with latent tuberculosis or without tuberculosis infection. Input material: PBMCs.

The CDR3 DNA reads as TGTGCCAGCAGTTTGAGTCCCCCCTACAATGAGCAGTTCTTC. The encoded protein is CASSLSPPYNEQFF. The chain has TRBV27 and TRBJ2-1; no definite D call. V was cut by 3 bases and J by 2 bases, with 8 bases left in between. Germline CDR1 reads MNHEY; CDR2 reads SMNVEV (reference sequence). The CDR3 spans 14 residues.